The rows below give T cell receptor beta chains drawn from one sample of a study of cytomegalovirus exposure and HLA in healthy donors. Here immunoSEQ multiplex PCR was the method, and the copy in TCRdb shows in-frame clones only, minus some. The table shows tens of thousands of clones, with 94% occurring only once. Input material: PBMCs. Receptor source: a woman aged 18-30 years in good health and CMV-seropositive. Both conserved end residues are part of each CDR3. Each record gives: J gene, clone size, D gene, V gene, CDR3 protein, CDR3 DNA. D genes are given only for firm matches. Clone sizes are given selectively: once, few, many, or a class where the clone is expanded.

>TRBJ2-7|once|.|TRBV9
CASSVEAVAPTMGEQYF
TGTGCCAGCAGCGTCGAAGCGGTAGCCCCCACGATGGGCGAGCAGTACTTC
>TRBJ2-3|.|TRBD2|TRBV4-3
CASSQEGSGRGYTQYF
TGCGCCAGCAGCCAAGAAGGTAGCGGGAGAGGATATACGCAGTATTTT
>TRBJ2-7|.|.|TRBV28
CASSLSQDLYEQYF
TGTGCCAGCAGTTTATCACAGGACCTCTACGAGCAGTACTTC
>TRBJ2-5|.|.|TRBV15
CATSRGRRPQETQYF
TGTGCCACCAGCAGAGGGAGGAGGCCCCAAGAGACCCAGTACTTC
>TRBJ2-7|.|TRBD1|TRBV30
CAWSRGGESYEQYF
TGTGCCTGGAGTCGAGGGGGCGAGTCCTACGAGCAGTACTTC
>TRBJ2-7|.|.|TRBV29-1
CSGQLRDLTPYEQYF
TGCAGCGGACAACTCAGGGATCTTACCCCCTACGAGCAGTACTTC
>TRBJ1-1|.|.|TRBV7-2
CASSRGGAEGTEAFF
TGTGCCAGCAGCCGGGGGGGGGCAGAGGGGACTGAAGCTTTCTTT
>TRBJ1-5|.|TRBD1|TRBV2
CASSERTGNQPQHF
TGTGCCAGCAGTGAAAGGACAGGGAATCAGCCCCAGCATTTT
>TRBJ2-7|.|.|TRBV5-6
CASSLEQYVNYEQYF
TGTGCCAGCAGCTTGGAACAGTACGTAAACTACGAGCAGTACTTC
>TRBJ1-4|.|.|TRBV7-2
CASSLTRLEKLFF
TGTGCCAGCAGCTTGACTCGTTTGGAAAAACTGTTTTTT
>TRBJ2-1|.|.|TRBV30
CAWSVLGQGWNEQFF
TGTGCCTGGAGTGTACTTGGGCAGGGGTGGAATGAGCAGTTCTTC
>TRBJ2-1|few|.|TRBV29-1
CSQKRGWNEQFF
TGCAGCCAAAAAAGGGGTTGGAATGAGCAGTTCTTC
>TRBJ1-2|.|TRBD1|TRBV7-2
CASSTPDRGLNYGYTF
TGTGCCAGCAGCACCCCCGACAGGGGATTAAACTATGGCTACACCTTC
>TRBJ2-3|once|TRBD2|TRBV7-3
CASSSGLAPPDTQYF
TGTGCCAGCAGCTCGGGACTAGCGCCGCCAGATACGCAGTATTTT
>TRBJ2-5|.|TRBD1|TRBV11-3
CASSPGPRFQGAWETQYF
TGTGCCAGCAGCCCAGGACCCCGCTTCCAGGGGGCGTGGGAGACCCAGTACTTC
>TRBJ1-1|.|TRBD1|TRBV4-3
CASSQVTSPAFQGGNEAFF
TGCGCCAGCAGCCAAGTCACCTCCCCCGCTTTTCAGGGGGGAAATGAAGCTTTCTTT
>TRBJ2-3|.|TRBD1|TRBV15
CATSREGTGTDTQYF
TGTGCCACCAGCAGAGAAGGGACAGGCACAGATACGCAGTATTTT
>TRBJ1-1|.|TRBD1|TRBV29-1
CSVPTARTGREGTEAFF
TGCAGCGTCCCAACCGCCAGGACAGGGAGGGAAGGCACTGAAGCTTTCTTT
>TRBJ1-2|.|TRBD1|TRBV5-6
CASSLSPGGLYGYTF
TGTGCCAGCAGCTTGTCTCCAGGGGGCCTTTATGGCTACACCTTC
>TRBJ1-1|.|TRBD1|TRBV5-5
CASSWGPGQRNTEAFF
TGTGCCAGCAGCTGGGGGCCGGGACAGAGGAACACTGAAGCTTTCTTT
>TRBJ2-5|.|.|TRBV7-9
CASSLGEILEWETQYF
TGTGCCAGCAGCTTAGGCGAAATATTAGAATGGGAGACCCAGTACTTC
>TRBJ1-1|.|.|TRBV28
CASSLIAGEAFF
TGTGCCAGCAGTTTAATCGCAGGGGAAGCTTTCTTT
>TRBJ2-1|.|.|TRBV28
CASSPRGRQFF
TGTGCCAGCAGTCCACGGGGGAGGCAGTTCTTC
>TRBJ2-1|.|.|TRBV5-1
CASSLVAGADEQFF
TGCGCCAGCAGCTTGGTAGCTGGGGCCGATGAGCAGTTCTTC
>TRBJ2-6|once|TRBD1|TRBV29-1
CSVTRGTGFSGANVLTF
TGCAGCGTTACACGGGGGACAGGCTTTTCTGGGGCCAACGTCCTGACTTTC
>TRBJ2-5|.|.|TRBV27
CASSAGWGVGVTQYF
TGTGCCAGCAGCGCAGGATGGGGGGTTGGAGTGACCCAGTACTTC
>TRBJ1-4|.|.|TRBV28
CASSFREKLFF
TGTGCCAGCAGTTTCCGTGAAAAACTGTTTTTT
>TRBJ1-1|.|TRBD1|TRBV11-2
CASSLSGTGEWGGTEAFF
TGTGCCAGCAGCTTGTCCGGGACAGGGGAGTGGGGGGGCACTGAAGCTTTCTTT
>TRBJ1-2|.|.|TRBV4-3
CASSQETGNDYGYTF
TGCGCCAGCAGCCAAGAAACAGGGAATGACTATGGCTACACCTTC
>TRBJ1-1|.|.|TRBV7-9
CASSLEGGTEAFF
TGTGCCAGCAGCTTAGAGGGAGGTACTGAAGCTTTCTTT
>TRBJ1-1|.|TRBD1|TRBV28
CASRGTGILEAFF
TGTGCCAGCCGAGGGACAGGCATTCTTGAAGCTTTCTTT
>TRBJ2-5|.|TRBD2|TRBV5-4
CASSRTSAEETQYF
TGTGCCAGCAGTCGGACTAGCGCTGAGGAGACCCAGTACTTC
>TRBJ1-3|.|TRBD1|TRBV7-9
CASSQTGEAGNTIYF
TGTGCCAGCAGCCAAACAGGGGAGGCTGGAAACACCATATATTTT
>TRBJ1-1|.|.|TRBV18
CASSRGLGGDTEAFF
TGTGCCAGCTCCCGGGGCCTAGGAGGGGACACTGAAGCTTTCTTT
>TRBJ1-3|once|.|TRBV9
CASSVLSAGNTIYF
TGTGCCAGCAGCGTACTATCAGCGGGAAACACCATATATTTT
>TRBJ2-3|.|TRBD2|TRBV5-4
CASSWRASGSLADTQYF
TGTGCCAGCAGCTGGAGGGCTAGCGGGAGCCTGGCAGATACGCAGTATTTT
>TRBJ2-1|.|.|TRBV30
CAWVQRELNEQFF
TGTGCCTGGGTTCAACGGGAGCTAAATGAGCAGTTCTTC
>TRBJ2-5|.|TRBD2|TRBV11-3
CASGEGPGQETQYF
TGTGCCAGCGGGGAGGGGCCAGGTCAAGAGACCCAGTACTTC
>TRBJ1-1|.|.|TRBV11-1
CASSLGRNTEAFF
TGTGCCAGCAGCTTAGGCAGGAACACTGAAGCTTTCTTT
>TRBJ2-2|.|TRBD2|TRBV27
CASNQGLAGGIPTGELFF
TGTGCCAGCAACCAGGGACTAGCGGGGGGTATACCCACCGGGGAGCTGTTTTTT
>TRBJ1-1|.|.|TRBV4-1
CASSQDSLRGTEAFF
TGCGCCAGCAGCCAAGACAGCCTCAGGGGCACTGAAGCTTTCTTT
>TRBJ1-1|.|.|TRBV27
CASSSRQDRGEAFF
TGTGCCAGCAGTTCAAGACAGGACAGAGGTGAAGCTTTCTTT
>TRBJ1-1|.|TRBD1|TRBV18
CASSPSGTGFSAAEAFF
TGTGCCAGCTCACCCTCCGGGACAGGGTTCTCCGCGGCTGAAGCTTTCTTT
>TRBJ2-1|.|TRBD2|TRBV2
CASSGAGLAGINEQFF
TGTGCCAGCAGTGGGGCAGGGCTAGCGGGCATCAATGAGCAGTTCTTC
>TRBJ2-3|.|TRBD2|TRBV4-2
CASSRLAGGGDTQYF
TGTGCCAGCAGCCGGCTAGCGGGAGGGGGAGATACGCAGTATTTT
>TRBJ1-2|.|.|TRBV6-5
CASSYRGGSGYTF
TGTGCCAGCAGTTATCGGGGGGGCTCTGGCTACACCTTC
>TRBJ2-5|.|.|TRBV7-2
CASSSQRTGGETQYF
TGTGCCAGCAGCTCCCAGCGGACAGGAGGGGAGACCCAGTACTTC
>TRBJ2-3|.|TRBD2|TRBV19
CASSMGAGAGDTQYF
TGTGCCAGTAGTATGGGAGCGGGGGCCGGCGATACGCAGTATTTT